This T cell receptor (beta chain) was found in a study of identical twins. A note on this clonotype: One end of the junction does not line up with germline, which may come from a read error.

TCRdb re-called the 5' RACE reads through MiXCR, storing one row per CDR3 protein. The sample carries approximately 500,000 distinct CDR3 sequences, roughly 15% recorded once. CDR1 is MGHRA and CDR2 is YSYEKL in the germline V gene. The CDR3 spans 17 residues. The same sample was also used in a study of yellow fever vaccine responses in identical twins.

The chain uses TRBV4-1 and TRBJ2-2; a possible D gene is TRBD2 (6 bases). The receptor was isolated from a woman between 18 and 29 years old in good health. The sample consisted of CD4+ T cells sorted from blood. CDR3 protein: CATGGPSGLADTGELVF. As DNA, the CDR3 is TGCGCCACCGGGGGTCCCTCCGGGTTAGCTGACACCGGGGAGCTGGTTTTT.